This T cell receptor (beta chain) derives from a study of blood T cell repertoires in COVID-19. As for the study in general: The United States, Italy and Spain supplied acute and convalescent COVID-19 samples. T cells, B-cell-depleted T cells, or PBMCs provided the cDNA or gDNA that served as material.

This CDR3 has 15 amino acids. Trimming stripped 0 bases from V and 0 bases from J, with 9 bases between. Germline CDR1 SGHDT, CDR2 YYEEEE. In the authors' methods: Scientists estimated how many nucleated cells there were by amplifying reference gene primers. TCRdb's table, derived via immunoSEQ multiplex PCR, lists solely in-frame clones and lacks some. V, J and clone size derive from that table, while D and trimming were established from the DNA sequence. The sample yields hundreds of thousands of clones, approximately 88% seen once. The sample consisted of peripheral blood. This chain connects TRBV5-6 to TRBJ1-1, with D possibly TRBD1 on 6 matching bases. The receptor comes from a man aged 35 to 55 with acute or convalescent COVID-19. CDR3 residues: CASSLEQGVNTEAFF. The CDR3 DNA reads TGTGCCAGCAGCTTGGAACAGGGAGTGAACACTGAAGCTTTCTTT. The complete variable domain, with remaining parts taken from reference TRBV5-6 and TRBJ1-1, reads DAGVTQSPTHLIKTRGQQVTLRCSPKSGHDTVSWYQQALGQGPQFIFQYYEEEERQRGNFPDRFSGHQFPNYSSELNVNALLLGDSALYLCASSLEQGVNTEAFFGQGTRLTVV.